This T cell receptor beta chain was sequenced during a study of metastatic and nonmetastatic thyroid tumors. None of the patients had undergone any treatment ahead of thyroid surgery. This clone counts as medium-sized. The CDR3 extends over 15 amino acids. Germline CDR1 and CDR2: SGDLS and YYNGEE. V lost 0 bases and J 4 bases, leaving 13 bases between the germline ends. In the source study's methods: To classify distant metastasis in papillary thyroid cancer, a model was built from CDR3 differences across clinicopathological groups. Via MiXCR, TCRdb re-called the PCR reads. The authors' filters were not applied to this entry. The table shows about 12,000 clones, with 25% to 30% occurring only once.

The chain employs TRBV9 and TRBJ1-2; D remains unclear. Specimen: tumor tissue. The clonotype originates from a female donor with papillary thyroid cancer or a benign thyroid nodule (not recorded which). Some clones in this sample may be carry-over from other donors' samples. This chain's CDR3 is CASSVGGFGAYGYTF. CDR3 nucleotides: TGTGCCAGCAGCGTAGGAGGGTTCGGAGCCTATGGCTACACCTTC.